The 9 T cell receptor beta chains reported below all come from one sample, sequenced in a study of blood T cell repertoires in COVID-19. The table came from immunoSEQ multiplex PCR; TCRdb's copy has only in-frame clones and leaves some out. In the table there are around 270,000 clones, more than 75% of which are singletons. The sample comprised peripheral blood. All receptors derive from a woman aged 50 to 60 with acute or convalescent COVID-19.

As regards this clone: At one of its ends the junction is not consistent with the germline gene, which may arise from a read error. V is TRBV7-7 and J is TRBJ2-3; no clear D. In germline, CDR1 is SSHAT, CDR2 FNYEAQ (reference sequence). This CDR3 contains 15 residues. The CDR3 DNA is TGTGCTAGCAGCTTAGTTGGGCCTCCCACAGATACGCAGTATTTT. Translating gives CASSLVGPPTDTQYF.

The chain links TRBV15 to TRBJ2-1; TRBD2 is a possible D gene (6 bases). The ends were cut back, 0 bases at V and 0 bases at J, with 12 bases in the middle. This CDR3 contains 17 residues. CDR1 and CDR2 (germline): LNHNV, YYDKDF (reference sequence). The CDR3 here is CATSRDLPGSSYNEQFF. The CDR3 DNA reads TGTGCCACCAGCAGAGATCTTCCCGGGAGCTCCTACAATGAGCAGTTCTTC.

The J gene is TRBJ1-1, the V gene TRBV28; tentative D call: TRBD1 (6 bases). This CDR3 has 13 amino acids. V was trimmed by 5 bases and J by 3 bases, leaving 10 bases between them. The germline CDR1 and CDR2 sequences are MDHEN and SYDVKM. CDR3 DNA sequence: TGTGCCAGCAGTCCCCCAGGGGACACTGAAGCTTTCTTT. Protein product: CASSPPGDTEAFF.

The chain carries TRBV9 and TRBJ2-1; 8 nucleotides match TRBD2. After removal of 4 bases from V and 2 bases from J, the junction contained 5 bases not matched to a gene. Germline CDR1 reads SGDLS; CDR2 reads YYNGEE. The CDR3 is made up of 15 amino acids. The CDR3, as DNA: TGTGCCAGCAGCATAGCGGGACTGACCTACAATGAGCAGTTCTTC. Translating gives CASSIAGLTYNEQFF.

The CDR3 sequence: CASRVEGGGEQFF. In nucleotides, the CDR3 is TGTGCCAGCAGGGTGGAGGGAGGAGGTGAGCAGTTCTTC. The chain uses TRBV27 and TRBJ2-1; weak D call: TRBD2 (6 bases). The length of the CDR3 is 13 residues. V was clipped by 6 bases and J by 9 bases, with 15 bases between them. Per germline, CDR1 MNHEY and CDR2 SMNVEV (reference sequence).

This clone has a handful of counts. This chain links TRBV24-1 with TRBJ2-2; 14 bases map to TRBD2. V lost 9 bases and J lost 7; bases outside the gene matches: 6. The CDR3 is 15 amino acids. Germline V CDR1 and CDR2: KGHDR, SFDVKD. CDR3 nucleotides: TGTGCCACCGGGACTAGCGGGAGCCGTGGCGGGGAGCTGTTTTTT. Translating it yields CATGTSGSRGGELFF.

This clone occurred once. V usage is TRBV4-2 and J usage is TRBJ1-1; D is possibly TRBD1 (6 bases). Trimming removed 3 bases from V and 0 bases from J, with 11 bases in between. The germline V gene encodes CDR1 LGHNA and CDR2 YNFKEQ. This CDR3 has 15 amino acids. CDR3 DNA: TGTGCCAGCAGCCAGGCCGGGACATTGAACACTGAAGCTTTCTTT. It codes for CASSQAGTLNTEAFF.

This clone was seen a few times. The chain is built from TRBV27 and TRBJ1-6, with TRBD1 matching over 12 bases. The CDR3 covers 16 residues. J gave up 10 bases and V 5 bases, and 9 bases lay outside the gene matches. Germline CDR1 is MNHEY and CDR2 is SMNVEV (reference sequence). The CDR3 reads CASSTRDRGLRSPLHF. Here the CDR3 DNA reads TGTGCCAGCAGTACCCGGGACAGGGGGCTCCGGTCACCCCTCCACTTT.

CDR3 nucleotide sequence: TGTGCCAGCAGCGGGGGGACTACGAGCTCCTACGAGCAGTACTTC. It yields the protein CASSGGTTSSYEQYF. J is TRBJ2-7 and V is TRBV9; 7 bases align to TRBD2. From germline, CDR1 is SGDLS and CDR2 YYNGEE. V gave up 3 bases and J gave up 0 bases; unmatched junction bases: 6. The CDR3 is made up of 15 amino acids. The full variable domain, in which reference TRBV9 and TRBJ2-7 provide the parts outside the CDR3, is DSGVTQTPKHLITATGQRVTLRCSPRSGDLSVYWYQQSLDQGLQFLIQYYNGEERAKGNILERFSAQQFPDLHSELNLSSLELGDSALYFCASSGGTTSSYEQYFGPGTRLTVT.